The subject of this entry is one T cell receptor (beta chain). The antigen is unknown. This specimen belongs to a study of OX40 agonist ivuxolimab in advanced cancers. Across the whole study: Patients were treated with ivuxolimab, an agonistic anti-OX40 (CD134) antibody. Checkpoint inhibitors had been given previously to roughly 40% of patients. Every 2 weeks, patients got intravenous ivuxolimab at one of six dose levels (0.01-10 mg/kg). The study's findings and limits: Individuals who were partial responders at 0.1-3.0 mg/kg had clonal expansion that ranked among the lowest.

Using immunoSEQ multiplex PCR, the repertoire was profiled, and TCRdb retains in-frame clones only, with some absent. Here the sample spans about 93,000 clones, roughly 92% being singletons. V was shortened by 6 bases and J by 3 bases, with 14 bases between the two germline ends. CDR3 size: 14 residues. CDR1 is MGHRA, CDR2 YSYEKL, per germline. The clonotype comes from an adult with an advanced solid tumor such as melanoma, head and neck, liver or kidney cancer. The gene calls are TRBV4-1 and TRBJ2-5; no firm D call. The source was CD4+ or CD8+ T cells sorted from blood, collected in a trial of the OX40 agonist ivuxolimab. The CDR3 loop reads CASSRTIREETQYF. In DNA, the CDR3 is TGCGCCAGCAGTAGGACCATTAGGGAAGAGACCCAGTACTTC.